These T cell receptor beta chains were read from a single sample in a study of blood T cell repertoires in COVID-19. Sequencing was performed with immunoSEQ multiplex PCR; in TCRdb, only in-frame clones are kept and a portion is missing. The sample yields more than 250,000 clones, about 80% seen once. Sequencing was performed on peripheral blood. The receptors were sampled from a human donor in a cohort sampled during active COVID-19. CDR3s include the opening cysteine and the closing phenylalanine or tryptophan. D genes are given only for firm matches. A clone size is listed for some rows: how often the clone was seen (once, few, many), or a class if it is expanded.

CDR3: CASSLALAGGRSIQYF
DNA: TGTGCCAGCAGCTTAGCACTAGCGGGAGGAAGGAGCATTCAGTACTTC
size: -
V: TRBV7-8
D: TRBD2
length: 16
J: TRBJ2-4

CDR3: CASSQGESSGLTGDTQYF
DNA: TGTGCCAGCAGCCAAGGGGAGTCTAGCGGACTAACGGGGGATACGCAGTATTTT
size: -
V: TRBV3-1/TRBV3-2
D: TRBD2
length: 18
J: TRBJ2-3

CDR3: CARSLVRGEVPYEQYF
DNA: TGTGCCAGAAGCTTAGTCAGGGGCGAGGTCCCCTACGAGCAGTACTTC
size: -
V: TRBV7-5
D: -
length: 16
J: TRBJ2-7

CDR3: CASSLAGAYEQYF
DNA: TGTGCCAGCAGCCTCGCCGGGGCCTACGAGCAGTACTTC
size: -
V: TRBV7-6
D: -
length: 13
J: TRBJ2-7

CDR3: CASRTGTSPTDTQYF
DNA: TGTGCCAGCAGAACCGGGACTAGCCCCACAGATACGCAGTATTTT
size: -
V: TRBV2
D: TRBD2
length: 15
J: TRBJ2-3

CDR3: CASSPRDRGPSGELFF
DNA: TGTGCCAGCAGCCCTCGGGACAGGGGCCCTTCCGGGGAGCTGTTTTTT
size: once
V: TRBV14
D: TRBD1
length: 16
J: TRBJ2-2

CDR3: CASSLQAQLTDTQYF
DNA: TGTGCCAGCAGCTTACAGGCCCAGTTGACAGATACGCAGTATTTT
size: -
V: TRBV7-2
D: -
length: 15
J: TRBJ2-3

CDR3: CASSATSGALYEQYF
DNA: TGTGCCAGTAGTGCGACTAGCGGGGCCCTCTACGAGCAGTACTTC
size: few
V: TRBV19
D: TRBD2
length: 15
J: TRBJ2-7

CDR3: CASGKDRGNSPLHF
DNA: TGCGCCAGCGGAAAAGACAGGGGGAATTCACCCCTCCACTTT
size: -
V: TRBV10-2
D: TRBD1
length: 14
J: TRBJ1-6

CDR3: CATRGTGFTDTQYF
DNA: TGTGCCACCCGAGGGACAGGGTTCACAGATACGCAGTATTTT
size: once
V: TRBV27
D: TRBD1
length: 14
J: TRBJ2-3

CDR3: CASSHSDSYEQYF
DNA: TGTGCCAGCAGCCATTCGGACAGCTACGAGCAGTACTTC
size: once
V: TRBV14
D: -
length: 13
J: TRBJ2-7

CDR3: CASSQPGLAGGTGELFF
DNA: TGTGCCAGCAGCCAACCCGGACTAGCGGGCGGCACCGGGGAGCTGTTTTTT
size: -
V: TRBV4-2
D: TRBD2
length: 17
J: TRBJ2-2

CDR3: CASRRTVMNTEAFF
DNA: TGTGCCAGCAGGAGGACAGTCATGAACACTGAAGCTTTCTTT
size: -
V: TRBV6-5
D: -
length: 14
J: TRBJ1-1

CDR3: CASNKEGRGTEAFF
DNA: TGTGCCAGCAATAAGGAAGGGAGGGGGACTGAAGCTTTCTTT
size: -
V: TRBV2
D: -
length: 14
J: TRBJ1-1

CDR3: CASSYSAGASYEQYF
DNA: TGTGCCAGCAGTTACTCTGCAGGGGCCTCCTACGAGCAGTACTTC
size: -
V: TRBV6-6
D: -
length: 15
J: TRBJ2-7

CDR3: CASSPSRLGIAKNIQYF
DNA: TGTGCCAGCAGCCCCTCTCGGCTGGGCATAGCCAAAAACATTCAGTACTTC
size: -
V: TRBV3-1/TRBV3-2
D: -
length: 17
J: TRBJ2-4

CDR3: CASRTGSYGYTF
DNA: TGTGCCAGCAGGACAGGGAGTTATGGCTACACCTTC
size: -
V: TRBV27
D: TRBD1
length: 12
J: TRBJ1-2

CDR3: CASSPSNEKLFF
DNA: TGTGCCAGCTCACCGTCGAATGAAAAACTGTTTTTT
size: -
V: TRBV18
D: -
length: 12
J: TRBJ1-4

CDR3: CASSQDPAGGLGGRETQYF
DNA: TGTGCCAGCAGCCAAGATCCGGCGGGGGGCCTAGGGGGGCGAGAGACCCAGTACTTC
size: -
V: TRBV4-2
D: TRBD2
length: 19
J: TRBJ2-5

CDR3: CASSPTGRSNEKLFF
DNA: TGTGCCAGCAGCCCGACAGGGAGGTCTAATGAAAAACTGTTTTTT
size: -
V: TRBV7-9
D: TRBD1
length: 15
J: TRBJ1-4

CDR3: CASSPQGQGANQPQHF
DNA: TGTGCCAGCAGCCCGCAAGGGCAGGGGGCTAATCAGCCCCAGCATTTT
size: -
V: TRBV7-8
D: TRBD1
length: 16
J: TRBJ1-5

CDR3: CASSILTGTVNSPLHF
DNA: TGTGCCAGCAGCATACTAACCGGGACAGTCAATTCACCCCTCCACTTT
size: -
V: TRBV7-2
D: TRBD1
length: 16
J: TRBJ1-6